The 21 T cell receptor beta chains below were found in one sample sequenced in a study of blood T cell repertoires in COVID-19. Clones were read by immunoSEQ multiplex PCR, and TCRdb kept only the in-frame ones, dropping some. Of 120,000 to 150,000 clones listed, 89% are singletons. The sample consisted of peripheral blood. The source of these receptors is a human donor in a cohort sampled during active COVID-19.

This chain links TRBV10-3 with TRBJ1-3; 12 nucleotides match TRBD1. CDR3 length: 15 amino acids. Germline CDR1 reads ENHRY; CDR2 reads SYGVKD. The V segment lost 4 bases and the J segment 2 bases; nucleotides outside the gene matches: 0. The CDR3 spells CAISGDRGPGNTIYF. DNA for the CDR3: TGTGCCATCAGTGGGGACAGGGGGCCTGGAAACACCATATATTTT.

V gene TRBV6-4 combines with J gene TRBJ2-1; TRBD2 is a possible D gene (6 bases). CDR1 MRHNA and CDR2 SNTAGT come from the germline V gene. The ends were cut back, 6 bases at V and 4 bases at J, with 16 bases in the middle. The CDR3 sequence is 15 residues long. The CDR3 nucleotides read TGTGCCAGCAGCCCGAACCCCGGGAGTTACAATGAGCAGTTCTTC. This translates into CASSPNPGSYNEQFF.

The J gene is TRBJ1-3, the V gene TRBV15; 7 bases line up with TRBD1. This CDR3 is 17 amino acids long. Trimming took 1 base from V and 1 from J; bases not matched to a gene: 7. Germline lookup yields CDR1 LNHNV and CDR2 YYDKDF (reference sequence). The CDR3 region is CATSRAATGVSGNTIYF. CDR3 nucleotides: TGTGCCACCAGCAGAGCGGCCACAGGGGTGTCTGGAAACACCATATATTTT.

By sample share, this clone is medium-sized. V and J are TRBV19 and TRBJ2-1, with 10 nucleotides matching TRBD2. V trimming: 3 bases; J trimming: 4 bases; junction bases outside the gene matches: 3. The CDR3 runs 15 residues. Per germline, CDR1 LNHDA and CDR2 SQIVND (reference sequence). The CDR3: CASSIPSGGYNEQFF. The CDR3 coding sequence is TGTGCCAGTAGTATTCCTAGCGGGGGATACAATGAGCAGTTCTTC. Supplemented by reference TRBV19 and TRBJ2-1, the full variable domain reads DGGITQSPKYLFRKEGQNVTLSCEQNLNHDAMYWYRQDPGQGLRLIYYSQIVNDFQKGDIAEGYSVSREKKESFPLTVTSAQKNPTAFYLCASSIPSGGYNEQFFGPGTRLTVL.

The V gene is TRBV2, the J gene TRBJ2-7; 9 bases agree with TRBD1. V shed 6 bases and J 2 bases; nucleotides not matched to a gene: 5. There are 14 residues in the CDR3. Germline V gene sequence: CDR1 SNHLY, CDR2 FYNNEI. CDR3 sequence (DNA): TGTGCCAGCAGAGTACAGGGGGCGGCCTACGAGCAGTACTTC. Amino acid sequence: CASRVQGAAYEQYF.

On this clone itself: Other nucleotide sequences from this sample produce the same CDR3. The chain uses TRBV7-2 and TRBJ2-1, with TRBD2 identical over 9 bases. Losses at the gene ends were 3 bases for V and 7 bases for J; bases not matched to a gene: 7. Looked up from germline, CDR1 is SGHTA and CDR2 is FQGNSA. The CDR3 totals 15 residues. CDR3 residues: CASSFKRGAGNEQFF. The CDR3 DNA follows: TGTGCCAGCAGCTTCAAGCGGGGGGCCGGGAATGAGCAGTTCTTC.

Worth noting for this clone: Additional DNA sequences in this sample encode the identical CDR3. The chain carries TRBV18 and TRBJ2-7; D uncertain. Between the trimmed V and J ends, which lost 3 bases and 0 bases, there was a span of 3 bases. Germline V gene sequence: CDR1 KGHSH, CDR2 LQKENI. CDR3 length: 12 residues. CDR3 protein: CASSPLSYEQYF. The DNA for the CDR3 is TGTGCCAGCTCACCTCTCTCCTACGAGCAGTACTTC.

This clone came up many times. The rearrangement joins TRBV29-1 to TRBJ1-4; D not resolved. The CDR3 is 17 residues long. Trimming shortened V by 3 bases and J by 8 bases, and 25 bases separated the two germline ends. Germline V CDR1 and CDR2: SQVTM, ANQGSEA. CDR3 sequence (DNA): TGCAGCGTTGATCAAGGCTACAGAGTAGGTAGGAAAGAAAAACTGTTTTTT. It codes for CSVDQGYRVGRKEKLFF. Full variable domain (missing parts from reference TRBV29-1 and TRBJ1-4): SAVISQKPSRDICQRGTSLTIQCQVDSQVTMMFWYRQQPGQSLTLIATANQGSEATYESGFVIDKFPISRPNLTFSTLTVSNMSPEDSSIYLCSVDQGYRVGRKEKLFFGSGTQLSVL.

The chain links TRBV12-3 or TRBV12-4 to TRBJ2-2; D gene ambiguous. This CDR3 spans 12 amino acids. Trimming took 5 bases from V and 2 from J, leaving 3 bases between them. DNA for the CDR3: TGTGCCAGCAGTCGTAACACCGGGGAGCTGTTTTTT. Its protein is CASSRNTGELFF.

The gene calls are TRBV6-5 and TRBJ1-6; perhaps TRBD1 as D (5 bases). The germline V and J ends were trimmed by 0 bases and 9 bases, with 15 bases remaining between them. CDR1 and CDR2 (germline): MNHEY, SVGAGI. This CDR3 spans 16 amino acids. The CDR3 here is CASSYSNRRRVSPLHF. Written as DNA, the CDR3 is TGTGCCAGCAGTTACTCGAACAGGAGGAGGGTTTCACCCCTCCACTTT.

This chain connects TRBV3-1 (or the pseudogene TRBV3-2) to TRBJ2-1; D gene uncertain. The CDR3 has 14 amino acids. The V end was cut by 4 bases, the J end by 9 bases, with 16 bases between. Looked up from germline, CDR1 is LGHDT and CDR2 is YNNKEL (reference sequence). The CDR3 region has the DNA TGTGCCAGCAGCCGATCCGAACCGGTCGGTGAGCAGTTCTTC. Amino acid sequence: CASSRSEPVGEQFF.

V and J are TRBV4-2 and TRBJ1-5; perhaps TRBD1 as D (6 bases). From germline, CDR1 is LGHNA and CDR2 YNFKEQ. The CDR3 length is 16 residues. Between the trimmed V and J ends, which lost 1 base and 3 bases, there was a span of 13 bases. As DNA, the CDR3 is TGTGCCAGCAGCCAAGGAATCAGGGGCTACAATCAGCCCCAGCATTTT. It codes for CASSQGIRGYNQPQHF.

V and J are TRBV4-1 and TRBJ1-1, with unresolved D. The V and J ends lost 0 bases and 5 bases respectively, with 10 bases between them. Looked up from germline, CDR1 is MGHRA and CDR2 is YSYEKL. This CDR3 spans 14 amino acids. CDR3 DNA sequence: TGCGCCAGCAGCCAAGACCGGAGTCGAACTGAAGCTTTCTTT. It codes for CASSQDRSRTEAFF.

The chain employs TRBV12-3 or TRBV12-4 and TRBJ2-3; D is unresolved. This CDR3 is 12 amino acids long. Trimming removed 6 bases from V and 2 bases from J, with 6 bases in between. The CDR3 DNA sequence: TGTGCCAGCAGCCTCGTCACAGATACGCAGTATTTT. Amino acids: CASSLVTDTQYF.

This clone has a handful of counts. Mismatch with germline at one junction end may stem from a read error. This chain links TRBV12-5 with TRBJ1-5; no clear D gene. Germline lookup yields CDR1 LGHNT and CDR2 FRNRAP. CDR3 length: 15 amino acids. The CDR3 protein is CASGQTAYSDQPQHF. The CDR3, as DNA: TGTGCTAGTGGTCAAACGGCGTATAGCGATCAGCCCCAGCATTTT.

The chain has TRBV14 and TRBJ2-5; possible D gene TRBD2, 6 bases. Germline assignment: CDR1 SGHDN and CDR2 FVKESK. V lost 4 bases to trimming and J lost 5 bases, with 17 bases between them. The CDR3 has 15 residues. For the CDR3, the DNA is TGTGCCAGCAGCCTACCGGCCGGGGAGGTGGAGACCCAGTACTTC. This sequence encodes CASSLPAGEVETQYF.

This rearrangement joins TRBV6-5 to TRBJ1-2; 7 bases are a match to TRBD1. The ends lost 7 bases at V and 5 bases at J; junction bases unmatched: 7. From germline, CDR1 is MNHEY and CDR2 SVGAGI. CDR3 length: 13 amino acids. Here the CDR3 DNA reads TGTGCCAGCACCGAGGACAGGAGATATGGCTACACCTTC. This gives the protein CASTEDRRYGYTF.

V usage is TRBV21-1 and J usage is TRBJ1-2; the table's D call TRBD1 went unverified against the DNA. TRBV21-1 is deemed a pseudogene. The CDR3 covers 15 residues. The CDR3 sequence is CASSNGTGGFYGYTF. The CDR3 DNA is TGTGCCAGCAGCAATGGGACAGGGGGCTTTTATGGCTACACCTTC.

The V call is TRBV6-5, the J call TRBJ1-1; 8 positions match TRBD1. The germline V gene has CDR1 MNHEY and CDR2 SVGAGI. This CDR3 has 15 residues. Trimming cost V 0 bases and J 5 bases; bases outside gene matches: 5. The CDR3 nucleotides are TGTGCCAGCAGTTACTCGAGAACAGGGGGGACTGAAGCTTTCTTT. Protein sequence: CASSYSRTGGTEAFF.

The chain combines TRBV9 with TRBJ1-3; 7 bases map to TRBD1. This CDR3 is built from 17 residues. From germline, CDR1 is SGDLS and CDR2 YYNGEE. With V trimmed by 2 bases and J by 1 base, 9 bases remained unmatched. DNA of the CDR3: TGTGCCAGCAGCGTCTCAGGGGGTAGAAGTTCTGGAAACACCATATATTTT. Translation gives CASSVSGGRSSGNTIYF.

The J gene is TRBJ1-1, the V gene TRBV11-2; 10 bases align to TRBD1. From germline, CDR1 is SGHAT and CDR2 FQNNGV. V lost 5 bases to trimming and J lost 8 bases; unmatched junction nucleotides: 8. The CDR3 contains 14 residues. The CDR3 nucleotides read TGTGCCAGCAGCCCGGGACAGGGGCAGATCGAAGCTTTCTTT. This encodes CASSPGQGQIEAFF.